This record covers a single T cell receptor beta chain. The source of the sample is a study of shared clonotypes between healthy human individuals. Sequencing was performed with immunoSEQ multiplex PCR; in TCRdb, only in-frame clones are kept and a portion is missing. The sample consists of over a million clones, 95% to 99% of them appearing once. V was clipped by 8 bases and J by 0 bases; unmatched bases: 9. Looked up from germline, CDR1 is MDHEN and CDR2 is SYDVKM. This CDR3 has 15 amino acids. Material for sequencing was naive CD4+ T cells sorted from blood. The subset: CD45RA+ positively selected. This clonotype was obtained from a man aged 30 to 45 in good health. This rearrangement joins TRBV28 to TRBJ2-7; 8 positions match TRBD1. CDR3 coding DNA: TGTGCCAGCCGAAGACAGGGGACCATCTCCTACGAGCAGTACTTC. Its protein is CASRRQGTISYEQYF.